One TCR beta chain is described in this entry. Per the original data handling: Counts of nucleated cells, estimated from reference gene primer amplification, were obtained. The repertoire was sequenced with immunoSEQ multiplex PCR; TCRdb's copy has only in-frame clones and lacks some. That table is the source of V, J and clone size, and D and trimming were worked out from the DNA. The data hold fewer than 150,000 clones, with approximately 78% observed a single time. The source of the sample is a study of blood T cell repertoires in COVID-19. Study summary: PBMCs, B-cell-depleted T cells, or T cells were the source of the cDNA or gDNA that made up the material.

The germline V gene encodes CDR1 MNHEY and CDR2 SMNVEV (reference sequence). Trimming pared 5 bases from V and 1 base from J, leaving 17 bases between. CDR3 length equals 16 residues. The chain combines TRBV27 with TRBJ2-5, with no clear D. Sequencing used peripheral blood. The TCR comes from a woman at least 80 years old with acute or convalescent COVID-19. CDR3 bases: TGTGCCAGCAGTCCCCTGGTGGGCAACCTCCAAGAGACCCAGTACTTC. It specifies CASSPLVGNLQETQYF.